The present entry profiles one TCR beta chain with its context. The data derive from a study of blood T cell repertoires in COVID-19. Overall study: Whether acute or convalescent, the COVID-19 samples came from the United States, Italy and Spain. Sample material is recorded as cDNA or gDNA derived from T cells, B-cell-depleted T cells, or PBMCs.

Only in-frame clones appear in the TCRdb table, and some are missing; sequencing was by immunoSEQ multiplex PCR. The table records more than 95,000 clones, 85% to 90% of them present only once. Losses at the gene ends were 1 base for V and 3 bases for J; bases not matched to a gene: 8. The CDR3 contains 16 residues. The germline V gene encodes CDR1 SEHNR and CDR2 FQNEAQ (reference sequence). The sample comprised peripheral blood. This sequence was found in an elderly man with active or convalescent COVID-19. The chain combines TRBV7-9 with TRBJ2-7; 8 bases line up with TRBD1. CDR3 residues: CASSLVRWTGNYEQYF. CDR3 nucleotide sequence: TGTGCCAGCAGCTTAGTTAGGTGGACAGGGAACTACGAGCAGTACTTC.